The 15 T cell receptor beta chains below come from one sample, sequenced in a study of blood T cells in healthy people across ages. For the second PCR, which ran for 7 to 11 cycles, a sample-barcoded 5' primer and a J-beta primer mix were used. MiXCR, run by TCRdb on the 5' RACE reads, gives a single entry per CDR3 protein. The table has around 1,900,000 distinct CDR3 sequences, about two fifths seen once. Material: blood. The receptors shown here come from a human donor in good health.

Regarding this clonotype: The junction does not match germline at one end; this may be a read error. The CDR3 coding sequence is TGTGCCAGCAGCCAAGATCAGGTGGTAGCGCTGGCATACAATGAGCGGTTCTTC. Translation gives CASSQDQVVALAYNERFF. The genes are TRBV4-2 and TRBJ2-1, with D possibly matching TRBD2 (5 bases). This CDR3 comprises 18 residues. CDR1 and CDR2 (germline): LGHNA, YNFKEQ.

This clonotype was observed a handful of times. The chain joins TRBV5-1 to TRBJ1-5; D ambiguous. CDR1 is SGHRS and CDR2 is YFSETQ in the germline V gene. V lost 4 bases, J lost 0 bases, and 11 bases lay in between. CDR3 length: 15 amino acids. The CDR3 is CASSAAGYSNQPQHF. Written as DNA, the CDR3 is TGCGCCAGCAGCGCCGCAGGATATAGCAATCAGCCCCAGCATTTT.

The DNA of the CDR3 is TGTGCCGGACATGGGACGGAGAGCTCCTACGAGCAGTACTTC. This encodes CAGHGTESSYEQYF. V and J are TRBV30 and TRBJ2-7; the D gene could be TRBD1 or TRBD2 (5 bases each). Trimming took off 8 bases at V and 0 bases at J, with 17 bases between the two ends. Germline V gives CDR1 GTSNPN, CDR2 SVGIG (reference sequence). The CDR3 length is 14 residues.

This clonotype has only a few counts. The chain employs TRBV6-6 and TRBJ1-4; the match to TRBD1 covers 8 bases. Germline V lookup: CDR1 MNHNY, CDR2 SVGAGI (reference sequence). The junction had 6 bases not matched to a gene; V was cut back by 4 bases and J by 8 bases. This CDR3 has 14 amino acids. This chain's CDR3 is CASSSTGAREKLFF. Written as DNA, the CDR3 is TGTGCCAGCAGTTCGACAGGGGCCCGGGAAAAACTGTTTTTT.

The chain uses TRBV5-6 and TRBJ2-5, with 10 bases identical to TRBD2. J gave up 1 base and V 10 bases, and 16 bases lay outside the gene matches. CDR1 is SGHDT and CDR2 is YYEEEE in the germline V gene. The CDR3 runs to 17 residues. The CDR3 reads CAWSFWRTSGTQETQYF. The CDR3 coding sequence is TGTGCCTGGAGTTTTTGGCGAACTAGCGGGACCCAAGAGACCCAGTACTTC.

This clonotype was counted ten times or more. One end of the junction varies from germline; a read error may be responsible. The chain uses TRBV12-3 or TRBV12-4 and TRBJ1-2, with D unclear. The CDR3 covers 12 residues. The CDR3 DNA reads TGTGCCAGCAGCTTAGTGGGATCGGGCTACACCTTC. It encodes CASSLVGSGYTF.

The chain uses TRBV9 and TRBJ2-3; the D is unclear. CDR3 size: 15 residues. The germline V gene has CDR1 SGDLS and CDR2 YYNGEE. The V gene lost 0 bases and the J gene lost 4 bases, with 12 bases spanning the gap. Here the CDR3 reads CASSVEGNLPDTQYF. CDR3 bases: TGTGCCAGCAGCGTAGAAGGGAACCTTCCAGATACGCAGTATTTT.

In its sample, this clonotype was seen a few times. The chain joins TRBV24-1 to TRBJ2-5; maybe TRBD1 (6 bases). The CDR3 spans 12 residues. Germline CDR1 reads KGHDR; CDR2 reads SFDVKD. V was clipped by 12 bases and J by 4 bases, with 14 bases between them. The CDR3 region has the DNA TGTGCCGTCAGGGGTTCGGGAGAGACCCAGTACTTC. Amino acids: CAVRGSGETQYF.

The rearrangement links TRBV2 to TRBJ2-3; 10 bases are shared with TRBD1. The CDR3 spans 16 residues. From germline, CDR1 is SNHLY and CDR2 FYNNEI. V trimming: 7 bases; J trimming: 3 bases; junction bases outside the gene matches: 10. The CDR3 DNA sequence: TGTGCCAGCAATACGGGACAGGGGAGAAGTACAGATACGCAGTATTTT. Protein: CASNTGQGRSTDTQYF.

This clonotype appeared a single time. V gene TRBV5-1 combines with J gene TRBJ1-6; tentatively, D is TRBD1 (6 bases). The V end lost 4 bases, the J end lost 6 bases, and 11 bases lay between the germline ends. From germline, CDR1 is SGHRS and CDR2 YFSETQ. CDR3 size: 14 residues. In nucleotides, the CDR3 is TGCGCCAGCAGCCCGACAGGATTTAATTCACCCCTCCACTTT. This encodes CASSPTGFNSPLHF.

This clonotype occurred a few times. The CDR3 is CASSQVSAAKNIQYF. The CDR3 DNA is TGTGCCAGCAGCCAAGTGTCTGCGGCCAAAAACATTCAGTACTTC. The chain has TRBV3-1 and TRBJ2-4; the D is unclear. The V gene lost 1 base and the J gene lost 1 base, with 8 bases spanning the gap. Germline V gene sequence: CDR1 LGHDT, CDR2 YNNKEL (reference sequence). The CDR3 extends over 15 amino acids.

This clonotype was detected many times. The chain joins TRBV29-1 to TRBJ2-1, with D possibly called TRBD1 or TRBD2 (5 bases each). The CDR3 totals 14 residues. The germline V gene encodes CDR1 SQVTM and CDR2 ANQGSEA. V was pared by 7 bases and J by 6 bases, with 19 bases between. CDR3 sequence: CSASPWDQLNEQFF. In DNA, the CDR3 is TGCAGCGCTTCGCCCTGGGACCAACTCAATGAGCAGTTCTTC.

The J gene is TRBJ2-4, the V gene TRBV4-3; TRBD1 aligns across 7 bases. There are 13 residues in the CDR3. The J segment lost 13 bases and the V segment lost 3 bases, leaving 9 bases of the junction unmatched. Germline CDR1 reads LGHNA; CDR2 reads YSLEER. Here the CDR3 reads CASSQGRQGVQYF. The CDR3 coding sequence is TGCGCCAGCAGCCAGGGAAGACAGGGAGTGCAGTACTTC.

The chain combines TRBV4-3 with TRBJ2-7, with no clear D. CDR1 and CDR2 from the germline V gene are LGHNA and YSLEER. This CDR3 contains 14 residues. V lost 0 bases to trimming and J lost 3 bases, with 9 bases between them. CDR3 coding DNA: TGCGCCAGCAGCCAAGATGGGTACAACTACGAGCAGTACTTC. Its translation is CASSQDGYNYEQYF.

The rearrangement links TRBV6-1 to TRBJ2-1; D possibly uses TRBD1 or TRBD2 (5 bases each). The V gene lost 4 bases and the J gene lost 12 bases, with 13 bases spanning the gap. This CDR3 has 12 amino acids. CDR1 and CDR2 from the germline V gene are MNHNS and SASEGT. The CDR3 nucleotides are TGTGCCAGCAGTGTCAGGGAGAGGGGGCAGTTCTTC. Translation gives CASSVRERGQFF.